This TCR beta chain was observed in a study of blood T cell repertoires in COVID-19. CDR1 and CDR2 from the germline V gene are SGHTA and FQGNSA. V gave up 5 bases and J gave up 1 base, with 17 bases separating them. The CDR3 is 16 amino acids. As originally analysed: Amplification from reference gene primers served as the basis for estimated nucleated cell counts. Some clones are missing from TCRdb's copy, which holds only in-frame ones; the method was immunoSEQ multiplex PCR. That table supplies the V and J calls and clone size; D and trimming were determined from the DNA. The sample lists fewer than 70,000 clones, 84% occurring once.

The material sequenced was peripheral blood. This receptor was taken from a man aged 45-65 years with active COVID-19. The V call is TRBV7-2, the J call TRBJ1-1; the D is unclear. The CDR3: CASSPAPVGANTEAFF. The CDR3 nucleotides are TGTGCCAGCAGCCCGGCCCCAGTGGGCGCGAACACTGAAGCTTTCTTT.